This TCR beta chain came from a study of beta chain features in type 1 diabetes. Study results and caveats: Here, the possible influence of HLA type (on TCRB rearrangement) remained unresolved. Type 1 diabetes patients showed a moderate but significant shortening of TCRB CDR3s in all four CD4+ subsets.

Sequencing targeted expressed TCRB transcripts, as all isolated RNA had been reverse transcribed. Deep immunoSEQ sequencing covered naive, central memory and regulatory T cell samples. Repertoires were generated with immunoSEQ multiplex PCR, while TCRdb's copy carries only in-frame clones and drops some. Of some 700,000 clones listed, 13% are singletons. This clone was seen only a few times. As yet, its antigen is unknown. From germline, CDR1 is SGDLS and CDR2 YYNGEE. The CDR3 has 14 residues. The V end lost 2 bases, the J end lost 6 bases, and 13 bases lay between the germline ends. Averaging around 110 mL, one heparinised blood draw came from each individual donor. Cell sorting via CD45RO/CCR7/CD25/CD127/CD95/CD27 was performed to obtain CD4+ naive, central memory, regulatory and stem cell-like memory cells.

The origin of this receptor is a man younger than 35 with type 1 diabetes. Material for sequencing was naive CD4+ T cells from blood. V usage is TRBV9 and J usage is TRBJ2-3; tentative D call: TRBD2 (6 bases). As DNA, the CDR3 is TGTGCCAGCAGCGTTGGACCCGGAGGGGATACGCAGTATTTT. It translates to CASSVGPGGDTQYF.